The 32 T cell receptor beta chains below were found in one sample sequenced in a study of blood T cell repertoires in COVID-19. Generated by immunoSEQ multiplex PCR, the TCRdb table keeps only in-frame clones and is missing some. The table includes about 280,000 clones, about 85% detected once. Sequencing was done on a sample of PBMCs or T cells enriched from blood (not recorded which). The receptors derive from a woman aged 45 to 65 who had recovered from COVID-19.

The chain employs TRBV29-1 and TRBJ2-7; D is unresolved. V was shortened by 3 bases and J by 5 bases, with 11 bases between the two germline ends. The CDR3 covers 12 residues. Germline CDR1 is SQVTM and CDR2 is ANQGSEA. This chain's CDR3 is CSVELLADEQYF. The CDR3 region has the DNA TGCAGCGTTGAGTTGTTAGCTGACGAGCAGTACTTC.

The J gene is TRBJ2-2, the V gene TRBV9; 9 nucleotides match TRBD2. CDR3 length: 15 residues. V lost 3 bases to trimming and J lost 3 bases; unmatched junction nucleotides: 3. CDR1 is SGDLS, CDR2 YYNGEE, per germline. The CDR3 sequence: CASSATSGYTGELFF. The CDR3 DNA reads as TGTGCCAGCAGCGCGACTAGCGGATACACCGGGGAGCTGTTTTTT.

The CDR3 nucleotides read TGTGCCAGCAAAACCAGGGGCTACAATGAGCAGTTCTTC. Its translation: CASKTRGYNEQFF. The chain joins TRBV6-5 to TRBJ2-1, with D possibly being TRBD1 (6 bases). Per germline, CDR1 MNHEY and CDR2 SVGAGI. The CDR3 length is 13 residues. Trimming took off 7 bases at V and 3 bases at J, with 10 bases between the two ends.

This chain links TRBV6-4 with TRBJ2-3; 8 positions agree with TRBD1. The V segment lost 0 bases and the J segment 10 bases; nucleotides outside the gene matches: 6. The CDR3 length is 14 residues. Germline CDR1 reads MRHNA; CDR2 reads SNTAGT. CDR3 region: CASSDSADRGSQYF. The CDR3 region has the DNA TGTGCCAGCAGTGACTCGGCCGACAGGGGTTCGCAGTATTTT.

The chain links TRBV27 to TRBJ1-5, with unresolved D. This CDR3 has 14 amino acids. Germline V lookup: CDR1 MNHEY, CDR2 SMNVEV (reference sequence). Trimming cost V 5 bases and J 7 bases, with 15 bases left between them. The CDR3 loop is CASSMHQEVQPQHF. Written as DNA, the CDR3 is TGTGCCAGCAGTATGCACCAGGAGGTCCAGCCCCAGCATTTT.

The gene calls are TRBV10-3 and TRBJ1-1, with D tentatively TRBD1 (5 bases). V lost 5 bases to trimming and J lost 2 bases, with 9 bases between them. There are 13 residues in the CDR3. CDR1 and CDR2 from the germline V gene are ENHRY and SYGVKD. CDR3 sequence: CAISLQENTEAFF. Here the CDR3 DNA reads TGTGCCATCAGTCTACAGGAAAACACTGAAGCTTTCTTT.

The rearrangement links TRBV18 to TRBJ2-2, with D possibly TRBD2 on 5 matching bases. Per germline, CDR1 KGHSH and CDR2 LQKENI. Trimming stripped 3 bases from V and 2 bases from J, with 13 bases between. CDR3 length: 16 amino acids. For the CDR3, the DNA is TGTGCCAGCTCACCGGACTCACAGACAAACACCGGGGAGCTGTTTTTT. Its protein is CASSPDSQTNTGELFF. Full variable domain (missing parts from reference TRBV18 and TRBJ2-2): NAGVMQNPRHLVRRRGQEARLRCSPMKGHSHVYWYRQLPEEGLKFMVYLQKENIIDESGMPKERFSAEFPKEGPSILRIQQVVRGDSAAYFCASSPDSQTNTGELFFGEGSRLTVL.

The V and J genes are TRBV7-9 and TRBJ2-3, with D maybe TRBD2 (6 bases). Per the germline V gene, CDR1 is SEHNR and CDR2 is FQNEAQ (reference sequence). The CDR3 has 15 amino acids. V was shortened by 3 bases and J by 6 bases, with 16 bases between the two germline ends. CDR3 sequence reads: CASSFGGTARDTQYF. The CDR3, as DNA: TGTGCCAGCAGCTTTGGGGGGACTGCCAGGGATACGCAGTATTTT.

This chain connects TRBV3-1 (or the pseudogene TRBV3-2) to TRBJ2-1, with a weak D call TRBD2 (5 bases). Germline CDR1 LGHDT, CDR2 YNNKEL (reference sequence). The CDR3 spans 16 residues. Between the trimmed V and J ends, which lost 0 bases and 8 bases, there was a span of 17 bases. The CDR3 region is CASSQESVRGWDEQFF. CDR3 DNA: TGTGCCAGCAGCCAAGAGTCCGTCCGGGGTTGGGATGAGCAGTTCTTC.

The chain joins TRBV27 to TRBJ2-7, with 9 bases aligning to TRBD2. Germline loops: CDR1 MNHEY, CDR2 SMNVEV (reference sequence). This CDR3 is built from 16 residues. The junction had 12 bases not matched to a gene; V was cut back by 2 bases and J by 7 bases. The CDR3 spells CASSLSPAGGPWEQYF. The CDR3 nucleotides are TGTGCCAGCAGTTTAAGTCCTGCGGGAGGGCCGTGGGAGCAGTACTTC.

Here the CDR3 DNA reads TGTGCCAGCAGTTTAAATGGAGCCTCTGGCTACACCTTC. This codes for CASSLNGASGYTF. V is TRBV27 and J is TRBJ1-2; D unresolved. V was cut by 2 bases and J by 7 bases, with 11 bases left in between. CDR1 is MNHEY, CDR2 SMNVEV, per germline (reference sequence). The CDR3 is made up of 13 amino acids.

The chain recombines TRBV6-5 with TRBJ1-2; possible D gene TRBD1, 5 bases. The germline CDR1 and CDR2 sequences are MNHEY and SVGAGI. The CDR3 spans 15 residues. Between the trimmed V and J ends, which lost 1 base and 1 base, there was a span of 10 bases. The DNA for the CDR3 is TGTGCCAGCAGTTACTGGGGCGGGAATAACTATGGCTACACCTTC. Amino acids: CASSYWGGNNYGYTF.

The chain couples TRBV28 to TRBJ2-3, with D unresolved. There are 13 residues in the CDR3. Germline V CDR1 and CDR2: MDHEN, SYDVKM. V lost 3 bases and J 3 bases, leaving 7 bases between the germline ends. The CDR3 loop reads CASSLSSTDTQYF. The CDR3 region has the DNA TGTGCCAGCAGTTTGTCCTCGACAGATACGCAGTATTTT. Combining the CDR3 with reference TRBV28 and TRBJ2-3 gives the whole variable domain DVKVTQSSRYLVKRTGEKVFLECVQDMDHENMFWYRQDPGLGLRLIYFSYDVKMKEKGDIPEGYSVSREKKERFSLILESASTNQTSMYLCASSLSSTDTQYFGPGTRLTVL.

This chain uses TRBV20-1 with TRBJ1-5, with a tentative D call TRBD1 (5 bases). The CDR3 spans 15 residues. V was pared by 3 bases and J by 2 bases, with 14 bases between. Germline V gene data show CDR1 as DFQATT and CDR2 as SNEGSKA (reference sequence). The CDR3 bases are TGCAGTGCTAGTTGGGTGTCCAGGGGCAATCAGCCCCAGCATTTT. This codes for CSASWVSRGNQPQHF.

V usage is TRBV5-1 and J usage is TRBJ2-1, with 13 bases lining up with TRBD2. Germline V gene lookup returns CDR1 SGHRS and CDR2 YFSETQ. J lost 5 bases, V lost 3 bases, and 5 bases had no gene match. This CDR3 comprises 16 residues. CDR3 sequence: CASSSLLAGGNNEQFF. The DNA for the CDR3 is TGCGCCAGCAGCTCCTTACTAGCGGGGGGGAACAATGAGCAGTTCTTC. The whole variable domain, remainder taken from reference TRBV5-1 and TRBJ2-1, is KAGVTQTPRYLIKTRGQQVTLSCSPISGHRSVSWYQQTPGQGLQFLFEYFSETQRNKGNFPGRFSGRQFSNSRSEMNVSTLELGDSALYLCASSSLLAGGNNEQFFGPGTRLTVL.

The chain uses TRBV5-6 and TRBJ2-3; the match to TRBD2 covers 11 bases. Looked up from germline, CDR1 is SGHDT and CDR2 is YYEEEE. V shed 4 bases and J 6 bases; nucleotides not matched to a gene: 13. The CDR3 runs to 17 residues. The CDR3 DNA reads as TGTGCCAGCAGCCCATTGGTTAGCGGGAGGGACAGGGATACGCAGTATTTT. It is translated as CASSPLVSGRDRDTQYF.

This clone was counted a single time. The chain joins TRBV28 to TRBJ1-1; D is possibly TRBD1 (5 bases). This CDR3 contains 14 residues. CDR1 and CDR2 (germline): MDHEN, SYDVKM. V was cut by 2 bases and J by 1 base, with 8 bases left in between. CDR3 DNA: TGTGCCAGCAGTTTAGAGACAGAGAACACTGAAGCTTTCTTT. Translating it yields CASSLETENTEAFF.

This chain connects TRBV4-3 to TRBJ1-4; D gene ambiguous. Germline CDR1 and CDR2: LGHNA and YSLEER. V shed 4 bases and J shed 0 bases, with 9 bases lying between them. The CDR3 is 15 amino acids. CDR3 region: CASSRTPATNEKLFF. The CDR3 region has the DNA TGCGCCAGCAGCCGGACTCCTGCAACTAATGAAAAACTGTTTTTT.

J is TRBJ1-4 and V is TRBV19; 9 bases map to TRBD1. Germline V gene lookup returns CDR1 LNHDA and CDR2 SQIVND (reference sequence). V gave up 3 bases and J gave up 8 bases; unmatched junction bases: 10. This CDR3 comprises 16 residues. The CDR3 reads CASSIGGTGPKEKLFF. In nucleotides, the CDR3 is TGTGCCAGTAGTATCGGGGGGACAGGGCCGAAGGAAAAACTGTTTTTT.

This clone has a single count. The CDR3 spells CASSQDRGPTGGYTF. The CDR3 bases are TGCGCCAGCAGCCAAGATCGAGGGCCGACTGGGGGCTACACCTTC. The gene calls are TRBV4-3 and TRBJ1-2; D not certain. CDR3 length: 15 residues. The V gene lost 0 bases and the J gene lost 8 bases, with 16 bases spanning the gap. CDR1 is LGHNA and CDR2 is YSLEER in the germline V gene.

This sequence joins TRBV19 and TRBJ1-1; maybe TRBD1 (6 bases). The CDR3 is made up of 16 amino acids. CDR1 is LNHDA and CDR2 is SQIVND in the germline V gene (reference sequence). V was cut by 7 bases and J by 7 bases, with 25 bases left in between. CDR3 amino acids: CASKDSLGAPLNEAFF. The CDR3 nucleotides are TGTGCCAGTAAGGACAGCCTTGGGGCACCACTAAATGAAGCTTTCTTT.

The CDR3, as DNA: TGTGCCATCAGTGACCCCTTGGAGGGGACCACTGAAGCTTTCTTT. Residues: CAISDPLEGTTEAFF. The chain employs TRBV10-3 and TRBJ1-1, with D perhaps TRBD1 (5 bases). Trimming pared 3 bases from V and 4 bases from J, leaving 15 bases between. CDR1 is ENHRY, CDR2 SYGVKD, per germline. This CDR3 contains 15 residues.

This sequence joins TRBV30 and TRBJ2-1, with D unclear. V shed 7 bases and J shed 0 bases, with 10 bases lying between them. Looked up from germline, CDR1 is GTSNPN and CDR2 is SVGIG (reference sequence). The CDR3 totals 13 residues. The DNA of the CDR3 is TGTGCCTTCGAGGTGGGCTCCTACAATGAGCAGTTCTTC. This sequence encodes CAFEVGSYNEQFF.

The V and J genes are TRBV27 and TRBJ1-2, with unresolved D. The germline gives CDR1 MNHEY, CDR2 SMNVEV (reference sequence). V shed 3 bases and J shed 7 bases, with 12 bases lying between them. This CDR3 is 13 amino acids long. The CDR3 region is CASSLKRGGGYTF. In DNA form, the CDR3 reads TGTGCCAGCAGTTTGAAGAGAGGCGGTGGCTACACCTTC.

The V gene is TRBV7-8, the J gene TRBJ1-2; D is unclear. The V gene lost 1 base and the J gene lost 4 bases, with 13 bases spanning the gap. Germline V gene lookup returns CDR1 SGHVS and CDR2 FQNEAQ. CDR3 length: 15 amino acids. CDR3 coding DNA: TGTGCCAGCAGCTTAGGTGCAGTAATGTCCTATGGCTACACCTTC. Protein sequence: CASSLGAVMSYGYTF.

This chain connects TRBV9 to TRBJ2-1; 10 bases line up with TRBD2. In germline, CDR1 is SGDLS, CDR2 YYNGEE. The CDR3 loop spans 15 amino acids. J lost 7 bases, V lost 3 bases, and 7 bases had no gene match. The CDR3 loop is CASSASSGSGNEQFF. The CDR3 DNA reads TGTGCCAGCAGCGCCTCTAGCGGGAGTGGGAATGAGCAGTTCTTC.

The chain joins TRBV30 to TRBJ1-2, with D tentatively TRBD1 (5 bases). The germline V gene has CDR1 GTSNPN and CDR2 SVGIG (reference sequence). The CDR3 contains 12 residues. V lost 0 bases and J 6 bases, leaving 8 bases between the germline ends. The CDR3 loop reads CAWSVVGHGYTF. CDR3 bases: TGTGCCTGGAGTGTTGTGGGGCATGGCTACACCTTC.

The chain has TRBV27 and TRBJ2-2; D might be TRBD2 (5 bases). The CDR3 sequence is 14 residues long. V dropped 5 bases and J dropped 4 bases, with 11 bases sitting between them. The germline V gene encodes CDR1 MNHEY and CDR2 SMNVEV (reference sequence). The CDR3 DNA is TGTGCCAGCAGTCGGCTAGCACCCACCGGGGAGCTGTTTTTT. This gives the protein CASSRLAPTGELFF.

The rearrangement uses TRBV15 and TRBJ2-2; D call uncertain. The CDR3 contains 13 residues. CDR1 and CDR2 (germline): LNHNV, YYDKDF (reference sequence). Trimming stripped 0 bases from V and 9 bases from J, with 8 bases between. In DNA form, the CDR3 reads TGTGCCACCAGCAGAGATTTGGGCTGGGAGCTGTTTTTT. This translates into CATSRDLGWELFF.

The chain joins TRBV28 to TRBJ1-5; D is ambiguous. The V gene lost 3 bases and the J gene lost 3 bases, with 12 bases spanning the gap. This CDR3 has 15 amino acids. Germline CDR1 and CDR2: MDHEN and SYDVKM. The CDR3, as DNA: TGTGCCAGCAGTTTGGGCGGGCCCCCCAATCAGCCCCAGCATTTT. It codes for CASSLGGPPNQPQHF.

The chain recombines TRBV7-7 with TRBJ2-1, with 13 bases identical to TRBD2. The CDR3 is 18 amino acids. Losses at the gene ends were 4 bases for V and 5 bases for J; bases not matched to a gene: 11. The germline V gene encodes CDR1 SSHAT and CDR2 FNYEAQ (reference sequence). CDR3 amino acids: CASSSDHPGLAGHNEQFF. The CDR3 DNA reads as TGTGCCAGCAGCTCAGATCATCCGGGACTAGCGGGACACAATGAGCAGTTCTTC. The variable domain in full, with the rest retrieved from reference TRBV7-7 and TRBJ2-1, is GAGVSQSPRYKVTKRGQDVTLRCDPISSHATLYWYQQALGQGPEFLTYFNYEAQPDKSGLPSDRFSAERPEGSISTLTIQRTEQRDSAMYRCASSSDHPGLAGHNEQFFGPGTRLTVL.

The rearrangement joins TRBV30 to TRBJ1-4, with 8 positions matching TRBD1. The CDR3 has 14 residues. Germline CDR1 is GTSNPN and CDR2 is SVGIG (reference sequence). Trimming removed 0 bases from V and 4 bases from J; junction bases left unmatched: 1. CDR3 bases: TGTGCCTGGAGTGTACAGGGGGGTAATGAAAAACTGTTTTTT. Amino acids: CAWSVQGGNEKLFF.